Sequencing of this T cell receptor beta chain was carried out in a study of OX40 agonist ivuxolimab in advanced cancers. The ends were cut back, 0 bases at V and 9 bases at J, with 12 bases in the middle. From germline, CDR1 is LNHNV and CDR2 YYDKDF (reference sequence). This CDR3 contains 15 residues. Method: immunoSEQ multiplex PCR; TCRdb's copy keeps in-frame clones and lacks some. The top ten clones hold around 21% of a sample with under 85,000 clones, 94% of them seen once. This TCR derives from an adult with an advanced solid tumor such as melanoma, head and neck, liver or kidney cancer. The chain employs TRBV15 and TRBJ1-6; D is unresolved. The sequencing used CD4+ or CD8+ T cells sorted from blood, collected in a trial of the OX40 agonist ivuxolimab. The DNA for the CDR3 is TGTGCCACCAGCAGAGATCGGGGTCAGACTTCACCCCTCCACTTT. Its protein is CATSRDRGQTSPLHF.